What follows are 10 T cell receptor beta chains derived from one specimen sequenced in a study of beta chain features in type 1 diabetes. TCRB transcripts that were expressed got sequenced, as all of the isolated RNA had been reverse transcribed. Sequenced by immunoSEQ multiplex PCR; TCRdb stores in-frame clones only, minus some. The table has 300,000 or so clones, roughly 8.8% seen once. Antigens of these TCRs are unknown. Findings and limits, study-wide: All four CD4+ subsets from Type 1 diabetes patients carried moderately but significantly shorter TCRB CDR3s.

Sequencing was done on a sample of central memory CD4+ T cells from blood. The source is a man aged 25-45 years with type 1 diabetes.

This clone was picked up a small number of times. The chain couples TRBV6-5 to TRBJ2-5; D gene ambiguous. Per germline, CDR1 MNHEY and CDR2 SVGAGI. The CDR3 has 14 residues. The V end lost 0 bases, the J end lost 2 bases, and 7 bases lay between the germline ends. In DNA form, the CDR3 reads TGTGCCAGCAGTTACTCGAAGGCACAAGAGACCCAGTACTTC. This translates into CASSYSKAQETQYF.

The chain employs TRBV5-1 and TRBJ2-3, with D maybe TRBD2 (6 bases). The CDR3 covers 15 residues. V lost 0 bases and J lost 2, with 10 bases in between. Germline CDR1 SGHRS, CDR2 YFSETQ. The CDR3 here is CASSLALAYTDTQYF. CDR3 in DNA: TGCGCCAGCAGCTTGGCCCTAGCGTACACAGATACGCAGTATTTT.

CDR3 DNA: TGCAGTGTTGCGTCCACCTACGAGCAGTACTTC. It specifies CSVASTYEQYF. This sequence joins TRBV20-1 and TRBJ2-7, with D uncertain. The V and J ends lost 7 bases and 2 bases respectively, with 9 bases between them. The CDR3 runs to 11 residues. The germline CDR1 and CDR2 sequences are DFQATT and SNEGSKA (reference sequence).

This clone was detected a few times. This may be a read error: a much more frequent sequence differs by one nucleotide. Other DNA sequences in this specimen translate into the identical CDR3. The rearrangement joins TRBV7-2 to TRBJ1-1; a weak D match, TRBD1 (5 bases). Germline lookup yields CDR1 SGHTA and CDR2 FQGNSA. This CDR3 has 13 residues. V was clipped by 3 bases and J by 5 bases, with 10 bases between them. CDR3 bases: TGTGCCAGCAGCTTGCAGGGAGAGACTGAAGCTTTCTTT. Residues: CASSLQGETEAFF.

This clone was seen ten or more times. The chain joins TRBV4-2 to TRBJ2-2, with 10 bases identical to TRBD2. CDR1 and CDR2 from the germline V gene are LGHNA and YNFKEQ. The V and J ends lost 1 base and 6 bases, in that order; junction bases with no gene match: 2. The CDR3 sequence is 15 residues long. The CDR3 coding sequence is TGTGCCAGCAGCCAAGCAAGCGGGGGGGCCGGGGAGCTGTTTTTT. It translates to CASSQASGGAGELFF.

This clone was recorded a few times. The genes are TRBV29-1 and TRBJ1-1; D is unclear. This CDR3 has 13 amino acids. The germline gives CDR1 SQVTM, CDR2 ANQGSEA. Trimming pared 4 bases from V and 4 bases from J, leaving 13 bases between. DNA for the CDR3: TGCAGCGTTGCGGGCCAGCAGTCCACTGAAGCTTTCTTT. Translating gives CSVAGQQSTEAFF.

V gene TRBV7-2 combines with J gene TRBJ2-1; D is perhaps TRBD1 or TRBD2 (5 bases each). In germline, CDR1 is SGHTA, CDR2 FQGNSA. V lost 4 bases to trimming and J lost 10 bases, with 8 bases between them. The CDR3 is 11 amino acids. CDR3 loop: CASSSGQEQFF. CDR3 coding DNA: TGTGCCAGCAGCTCGGGGCAGGAGCAGTTCTTC.

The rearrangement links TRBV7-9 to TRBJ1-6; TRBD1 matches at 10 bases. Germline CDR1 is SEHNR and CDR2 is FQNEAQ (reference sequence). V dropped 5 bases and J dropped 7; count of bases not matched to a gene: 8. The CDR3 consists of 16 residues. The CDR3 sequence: CASSIRQGANNSPLHF. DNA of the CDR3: TGTGCCAGCAGCATTAGACAGGGGGCGAACAATTCACCCCTCCACTTT.

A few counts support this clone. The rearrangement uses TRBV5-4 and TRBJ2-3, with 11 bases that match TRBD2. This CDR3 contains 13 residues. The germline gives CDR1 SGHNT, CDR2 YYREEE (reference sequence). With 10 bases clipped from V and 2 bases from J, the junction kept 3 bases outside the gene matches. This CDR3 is CASGLADTDTQYF. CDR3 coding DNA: TGTGCCTCGGGACTAGCGGACACAGATACGCAGTATTTT.

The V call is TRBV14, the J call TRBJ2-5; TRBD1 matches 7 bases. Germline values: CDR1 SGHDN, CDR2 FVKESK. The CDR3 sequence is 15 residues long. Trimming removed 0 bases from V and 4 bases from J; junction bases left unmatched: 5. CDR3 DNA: TGTGCCAGCAGCCAAGACCCAAACAGGGGAGAGACCCAGTACTTC. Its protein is CASSQDPNRGETQYF.